This TCR beta chain stems from a study of metastatic and nonmetastatic thyroid tumors. Authors' data handling: Variation in CDR3 across clinicopathological groups served as the basis for constructing a distant-metastasis classifier in papillary thyroid cancer. TCRdb reanalyzed the PCR reads with MiXCR. TCRdb, not the authors, supplied the V and J calls. Of about 23,000 clones listed, roughly 15% are singletons. This clone was recorded many times. Its antigen is undetermined. Germline assignment: CDR1 MNHNS and CDR2 SASEGT. Trimming stripped 6 bases from V and 9 bases from J, with 14 bases between. CDR3 length: 12 residues. Study observations and caveats: Reported TCR beta diversity, measured in blood and tumor, was significantly higher for malignant thyroid tumors than for benign nodules.

Prior to thyroid surgery, none of the patients had received any treatment. The rearrangement uses TRBV6-1 and TRBJ1-1; tentative D call: TRBD1 (6 bases). The specimen was tumor tissue. This receptor was taken from a female donor with papillary thyroid cancer or a benign thyroid nodule (not recorded which). Some clones in this sample may be carry-over from other donors' samples. CDR3 sequence reads: CASSRDRYQAFF. The CDR3 DNA is TGTGCCAGCAGCCGAGACAGGTACCAAGCTTTCTTT.